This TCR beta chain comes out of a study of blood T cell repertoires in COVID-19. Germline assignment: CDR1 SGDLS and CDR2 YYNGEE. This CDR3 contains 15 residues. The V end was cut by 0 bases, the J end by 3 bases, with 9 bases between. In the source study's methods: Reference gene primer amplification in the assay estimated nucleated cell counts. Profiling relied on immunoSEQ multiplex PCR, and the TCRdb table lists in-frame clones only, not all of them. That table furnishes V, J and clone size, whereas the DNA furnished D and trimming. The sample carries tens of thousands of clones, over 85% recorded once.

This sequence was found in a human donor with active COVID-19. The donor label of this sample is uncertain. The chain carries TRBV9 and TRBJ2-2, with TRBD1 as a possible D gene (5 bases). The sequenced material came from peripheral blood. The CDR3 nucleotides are TGTGCCAGCAGCGTAGCTTCAGGGTACACCGGGGAGCTGTTTTTT. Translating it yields CASSVASGYTGELFF.